This T cell receptor (beta chain) was documented in a study of T cells in Graves' hyperthyroidism and ophthalmopathy. Study in general: Peripheral blood was taken when the disease was first diagnosed, before any treatment began.

The table lists this clonotype with many counts. RNA transcripts served as the template for amplifying TCR beta CDR3 regions. A first-round RT-PCR of the TCR CDR3 used the HTBI primer set. TCRdb re-analysed the multiplex PCR reads in MiXCR, keeping a single row per CDR3 protein. The table includes hundreds of thousands of distinct CDR3 sequences, just under 20% detected once. In germline, CDR1 is SGHTA, CDR2 FQGNSA. This CDR3 comprises 11 residues. Trimming pared 4 bases from V and 4 bases from J, leaving 4 bases between. Material for sequencing was blood. The chain joins TRBV7-2 to TRBJ2-5; D not resolved. The sequence came from a man in his forties with Graves' ophthalmopathy. This CDR3 reads CASSSRETQYF. CDR3 nucleotide sequence: TGTGCCAGCAGCTCCCGAGAGACCCAGTACTTC.